This T cell receptor beta chain derives from a study of blood T cell repertoires in COVID-19. Background on the study: Whether acute or convalescent, the COVID-19 samples came from the United States, Italy and Spain. T cells, B-cell-depleted T cells, or PBMCs supplied cDNA or gDNA.

Original processing methods: Cell counts per sample came from amplifying reference gene primers. The table came from immunoSEQ multiplex PCR; TCRdb's copy has only in-frame clones and leaves some out. Clone size and the V and J calls come from that table; the DNA yielded D and trimming. The sample holds some 460,000 clones, around 89% seen once. In germline, CDR1 is KGHSH, CDR2 LQKENI. CDR3 length: 13 residues. V was shortened by 8 bases and J by 0 bases, with 8 bases between the two germline ends. The TCR comes from a woman aged 30 to 39 with acute or convalescent COVID-19. Sequenced material: peripheral blood. The chain links TRBV18 to TRBJ2-1; no definite D call. CDR3 DNA sequence: TGTGCCAGCGCGGCTTCCTCCTACAATGAGCAGTTCTTC. Its translation is CASAASSYNEQFF.